This T cell receptor beta chain was sequenced for a study of vaccination and CD4 T cells after COVID-19. Study in general: Convalescent donors: six male, four female; seven Caucasian, two Asian, one multiracial, two Hispanic.

This clonotype rates as medium-sized. The antigen is not known. The treatment was: 10-day PBMC culture with coronavirus spike peptide pools or control peptides (ViraFEST assay). The germline CDR1 and CDR2 sequences are SNHLY and FYNNEI. The CDR3 is 14 residues long. With 5 bases clipped from V and 11 bases from J, the junction kept 12 bases outside the gene matches. Oncomine TCR Beta short-read sequencing was applied to DNA from cultured CD4+ T cells. Using its own MiXCR run on the PCR reads, TCRdb lists one record per CDR3 protein. This repertoire shows over 6,500 distinct CDR3 sequences, 55% to 75% found once; its top ten account for more than 35%.

V gene TRBV2 combines with J gene TRBJ1-1; 9 nucleotides match TRBD1. Sequenced input: CD4+ T cells from blood, cultured in vitro. This TCR derives from a human donor who had recovered from COVID-19. The CDR3 protein is CASSPSDRGRSAFF. In DNA, the CDR3 is TGTGCCAGCAGTCCGTCGGACAGGGGACGATCGGCTTTCTTT.